The present TCR beta chain was sequenced within a study of graft-versus-host responses after intestinal transplantation. Study summary: In this cohort, recipients had multivisceral, liver-intestinal, or isolated intestinal transplants. Anti-thymocyte globulin induction was given to all recipients, followed by tacrolimus and steroids for 2 to 3 years. Study-level points and caveats: Some GvH clones appeared in ileal mucosa or blood before recipient bone marrow. Circulating GvH clones peaking coincided with falling HvG clones soon after transplant.

Assay used: immunoSEQ multiplex PCR; TCRdb lists only in-frame clones, some missing. The table shows some 40,000 clones, with roughly nine tenths occurring only once. The germline gives CDR1 GTSNPN, CDR2 SVGIG (reference sequence). This CDR3 contains 14 residues. Trimming took 1 base from V and 4 from J, leaving 10 bases between them. With respect to this clone: Its target is not known.

V and J are TRBV30 and TRBJ2-2, with D tentatively TRBD1 (5 bases). This receptor was identified in a human patient who received an intestinal transplant, so some T cells may come from the graft donor. The sample consisted of PBMCs, taken 524 days after transplant. CDR3 region: CAWSALQGTGELFF. The CDR3 nucleotides are TGTGCCTGGAGTGCATTGCAGGGCACCGGGGAGCTGTTTTTT.